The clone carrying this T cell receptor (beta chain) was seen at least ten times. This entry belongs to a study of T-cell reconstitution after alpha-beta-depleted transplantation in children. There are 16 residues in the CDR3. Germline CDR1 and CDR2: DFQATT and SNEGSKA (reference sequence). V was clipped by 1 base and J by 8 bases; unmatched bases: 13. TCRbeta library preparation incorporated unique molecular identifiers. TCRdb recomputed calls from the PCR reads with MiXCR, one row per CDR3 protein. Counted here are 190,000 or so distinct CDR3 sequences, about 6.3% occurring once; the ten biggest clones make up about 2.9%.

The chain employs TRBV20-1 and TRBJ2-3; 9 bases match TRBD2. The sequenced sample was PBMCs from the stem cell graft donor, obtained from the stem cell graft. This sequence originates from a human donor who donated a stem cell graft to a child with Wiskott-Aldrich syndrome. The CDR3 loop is CSARARLAGIGATQYF. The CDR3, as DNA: TGCAGTGCTAGAGCTAGGCTAGCGGGAATCGGGGCTACGCAGTATTTT.